This T cell receptor (beta chain) was sequenced for a study of glioma-infiltrating T cells after dendritic cell vaccination. About the research overall: Between 2003 and 2012, patients got autologous tumor lysate-pulsed dendritic cell vaccines. Patients received three intradermal dendritic cell vaccine injections at biweekly intervals.

The assay was immunoSEQ multiplex PCR, and TCRdb's table has in-frame clones only and misses some. This sample has about 90,000 clones, with more than 75% found just once. This CDR3 has 16 residues. In germline, CDR1 is MNHNY, CDR2 SVGAGI (reference sequence). The ends were cut back, 0 bases at V and 4 bases at J, with 15 bases in the middle. Source: blood, taken before dendritic cell vaccination. This sequence was found in a human donor with glioblastoma. The rearrangement uses TRBV6-6 and TRBJ2-5; a possible D gene is TRBD2 (6 bases). The CDR3 bases are TGTGCCAGCAGTTACTCCCAGAGGGAGGAAGGAGAGACCCAGTACTTC. Amino acids: CASSYSQREEGETQYF.